The present entry profiles one T cell receptor beta chain with its context. As yet, its antigen is unknown. The data were obtained in a study of shared clonotypes between healthy human individuals. Study-level results: A limitation of the genetic and exposure-history diversity represented arose from few donors.

As defined, naive CD8 cells were CD45RO-negative and positively selected for CCR7, with terminally differentiated effector memory CD45RA+ cells excluded. Clones were read by immunoSEQ multiplex PCR, and TCRdb kept only the in-frame ones, dropping some. The sample has roughly 810,000 clones; about 97% are singletons. The length of the CDR3 is 15 residues. Germline V CDR1 and CDR2: MRHNA, SNTAGT. With 6 bases clipped from V and 7 bases from J, the junction kept 10 bases outside the gene matches. The receptor was derived from a young man in good health. Material: naive CD8+ T cells sorted from blood. This rearrangement joins TRBV6-4 to TRBJ2-1; 9 nucleotides match TRBD1. The CDR3 coding sequence is TGTGCCAGCAGCCCCGACAGGGGGAGGCTGAATGAGCAGTTCTTC. It specifies CASSPDRGRLNEQFF.